This TCR beta chain was retrieved from a study of molecular identifiers for immune sequencing clone quantification. Overall study results and limits: Effector cells kept over 98% of their molecules in clones above 20 RNA copies, while naive cells kept under 1% there.

TCRdb ran MiXCR on the PCR reads and lists one entry per CDR3 protein. The data show about 63,000 distinct CDR3 sequences, under 20% seen once. CDR1 is SGHAT, CDR2 FQNNGV, per germline. V lost 2 bases to trimming and J lost 0 bases, with 11 bases between them. The CDR3 contains 16 residues. This clonotype was detected ten times or more. Antigen: not known. This chain joins TRBV11-2 and TRBJ2-4; D remains unclear. The sample consisted of naive CD8+ T cells from blood, with Jurkat cell RNA spiked in. Subset denoted: FACS-sorted CD8+CD4-CCR7+CD45RA+ naive T cells. The origin of this receptor is a human donor in good health. Some libraries in this study had Jurkat cell RNA spiked in. The CDR3 spells CASSLSAQLAKNIQYF. CDR3 DNA: TGTGCCAGCAGCTTATCCGCCCAATTAGCCAAAAACATTCAGTACTTC.